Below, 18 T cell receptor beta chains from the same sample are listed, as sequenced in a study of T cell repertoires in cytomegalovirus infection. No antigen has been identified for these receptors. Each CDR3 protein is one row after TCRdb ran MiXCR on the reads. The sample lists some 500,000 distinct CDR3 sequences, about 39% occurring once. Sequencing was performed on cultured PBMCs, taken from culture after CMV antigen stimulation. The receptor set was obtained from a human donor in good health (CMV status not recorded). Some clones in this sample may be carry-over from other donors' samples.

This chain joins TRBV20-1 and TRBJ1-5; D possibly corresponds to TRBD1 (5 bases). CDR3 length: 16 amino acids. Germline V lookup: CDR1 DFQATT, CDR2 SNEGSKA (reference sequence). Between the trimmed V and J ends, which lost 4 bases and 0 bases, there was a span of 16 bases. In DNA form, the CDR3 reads TGCAGTGCTACCTACCCGGCGGGGGGTAGCAATCAGCCCCAGCATTTT. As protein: CSATYPAGGSNQPQHF.

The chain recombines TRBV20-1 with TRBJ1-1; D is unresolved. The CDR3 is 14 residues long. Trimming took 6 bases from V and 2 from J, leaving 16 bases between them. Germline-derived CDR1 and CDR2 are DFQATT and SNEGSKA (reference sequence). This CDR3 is CSALPVALNTEAFF. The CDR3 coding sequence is TGCAGTGCCCTACCCGTGGCACTCAACACTGAAGCTTTCTTT.

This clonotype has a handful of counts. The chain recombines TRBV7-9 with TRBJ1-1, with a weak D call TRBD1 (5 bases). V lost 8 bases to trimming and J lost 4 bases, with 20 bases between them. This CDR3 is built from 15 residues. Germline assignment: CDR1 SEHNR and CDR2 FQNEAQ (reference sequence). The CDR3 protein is CASSPEQGYITEAFF. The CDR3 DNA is TGTGCCAGCTCCCCGGAGCAGGGATACATCACTGAAGCTTTCTTT. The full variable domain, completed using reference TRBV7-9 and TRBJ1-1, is DTGVSQNPRHKITKRGQNVTFRCDPISEHNRLYWYRQTLGQGPEFLTYFQNEAQLEKSRLLSDRFSAERPKGSFSTLEIQRTEQGDSAMYLCASSPEQGYITEAFFGQGTRLTVV.

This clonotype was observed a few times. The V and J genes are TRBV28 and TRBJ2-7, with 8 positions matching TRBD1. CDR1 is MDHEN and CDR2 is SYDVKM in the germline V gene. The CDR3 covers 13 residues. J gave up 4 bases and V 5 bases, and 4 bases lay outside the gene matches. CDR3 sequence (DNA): TGTGCCAGCAGTCAACAGGGGGTATACGAGCAGTACTTC. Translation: CASSQQGVYEQYF.

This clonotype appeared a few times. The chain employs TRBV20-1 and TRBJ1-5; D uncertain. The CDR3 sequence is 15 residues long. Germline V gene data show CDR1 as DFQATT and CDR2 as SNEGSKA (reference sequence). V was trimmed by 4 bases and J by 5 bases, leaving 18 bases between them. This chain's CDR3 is CSANQGGGSHQPQHF. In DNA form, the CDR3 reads TGCAGTGCTAATCAAGGAGGTGGGTCCCATCAGCCCCAGCATTTT.

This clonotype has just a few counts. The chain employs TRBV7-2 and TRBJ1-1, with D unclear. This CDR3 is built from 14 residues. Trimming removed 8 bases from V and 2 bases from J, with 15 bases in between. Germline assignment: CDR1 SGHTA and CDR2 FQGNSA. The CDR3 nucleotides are TGTGCCAGCGCCCCCGATTGGGTCAACACTGAAGCTTTCTTT. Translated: CASAPDWVNTEAFF.

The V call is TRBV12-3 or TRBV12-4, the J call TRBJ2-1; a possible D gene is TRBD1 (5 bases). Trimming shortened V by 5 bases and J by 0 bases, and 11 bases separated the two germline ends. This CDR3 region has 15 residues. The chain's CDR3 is CASSPDTSSYNEQFF. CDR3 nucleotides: TGTGCCAGCAGTCCGGACACGAGCTCCTACAATGAGCAGTTCTTC.

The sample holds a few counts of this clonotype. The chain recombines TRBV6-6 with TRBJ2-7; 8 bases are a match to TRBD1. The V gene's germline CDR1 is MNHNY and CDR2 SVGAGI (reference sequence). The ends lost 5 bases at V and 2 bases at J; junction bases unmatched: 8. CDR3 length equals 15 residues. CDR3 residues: CASSPTRDRTYEQYF. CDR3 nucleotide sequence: TGTGCCAGCAGTCCAACTAGGGACAGGACCTACGAGCAGTACTTC.

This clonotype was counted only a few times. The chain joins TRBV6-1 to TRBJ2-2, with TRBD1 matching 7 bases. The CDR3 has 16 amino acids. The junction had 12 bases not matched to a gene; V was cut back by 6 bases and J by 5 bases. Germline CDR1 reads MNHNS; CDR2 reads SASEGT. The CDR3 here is CASRLGVTGLTGELFF. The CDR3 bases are TGTGCCAGCAGATTAGGGGTGACAGGGTTGACCGGGGAGCTGTTTTTT.

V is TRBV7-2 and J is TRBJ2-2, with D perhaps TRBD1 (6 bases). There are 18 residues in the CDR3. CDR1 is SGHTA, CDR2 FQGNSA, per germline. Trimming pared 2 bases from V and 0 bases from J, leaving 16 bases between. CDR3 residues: CASSLLGAQFANTGELFF. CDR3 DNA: TGTGCCAGCAGCTTATTGGGGGCTCAGTTCGCGAACACCGGGGAGCTGTTTTTT.

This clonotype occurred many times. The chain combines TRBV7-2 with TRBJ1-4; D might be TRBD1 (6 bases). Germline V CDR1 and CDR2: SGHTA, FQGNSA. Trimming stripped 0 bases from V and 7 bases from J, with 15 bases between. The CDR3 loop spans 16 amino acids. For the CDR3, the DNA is TGTGCCAGCAGCTTAGCCTCAGGGGCCGGTAGTGAAAAACTGTTTTTT. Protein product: CASSLASGAGSEKLFF.

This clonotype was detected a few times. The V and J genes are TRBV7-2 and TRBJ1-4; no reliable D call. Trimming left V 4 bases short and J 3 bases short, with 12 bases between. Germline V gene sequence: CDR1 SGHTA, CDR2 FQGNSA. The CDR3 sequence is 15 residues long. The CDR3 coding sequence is TGTGCCAGCAGCTGGGTTGGTCCGCCTAATGAAAAACTGTTTTTT. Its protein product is CASSWVGPPNEKLFF.

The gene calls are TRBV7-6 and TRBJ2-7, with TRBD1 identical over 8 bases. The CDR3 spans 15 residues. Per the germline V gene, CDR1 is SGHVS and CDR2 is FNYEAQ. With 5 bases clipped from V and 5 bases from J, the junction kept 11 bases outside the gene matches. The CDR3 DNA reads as TGTGCCAGCAGCCCTCAGGGGGCGGACAGCCACGAGCAGTACTTC. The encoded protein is CASSPQGADSHEQYF.

CDR3 amino acids: CASSSGTSGSGIETQYF. The CDR3 DNA sequence: TGTGCCAGCAGCTCCGGGACTAGCGGGAGTGGGATTGAGACCCAGTACTTC. This chain uses TRBV11-2 with TRBJ2-5; 14 bases map to TRBD2. The CDR3 consists of 17 residues. Germline trimming cut 4 bases from V and 5 bases from J; bases unmatched to any gene: 9. CDR1 and CDR2 from the germline V gene are SGHAT and FQNNGV.

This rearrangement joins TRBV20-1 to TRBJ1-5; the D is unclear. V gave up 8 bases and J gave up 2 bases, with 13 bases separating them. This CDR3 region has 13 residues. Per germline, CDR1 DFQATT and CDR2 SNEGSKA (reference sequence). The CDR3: CSMTGGGNQPQHF. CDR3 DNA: TGCAGTATGACCGGCGGTGGCAATCAGCCCCAGCATTTT.

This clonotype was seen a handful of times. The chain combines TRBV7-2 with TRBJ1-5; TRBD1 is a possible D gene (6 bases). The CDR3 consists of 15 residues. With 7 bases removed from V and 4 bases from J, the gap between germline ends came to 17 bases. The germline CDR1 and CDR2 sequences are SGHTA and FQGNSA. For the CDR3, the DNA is TGTGCCAGCACGACCCAAACAGGGTTAAATCAGCCCCAGCATTTT. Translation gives CASTTQTGLNQPQHF.

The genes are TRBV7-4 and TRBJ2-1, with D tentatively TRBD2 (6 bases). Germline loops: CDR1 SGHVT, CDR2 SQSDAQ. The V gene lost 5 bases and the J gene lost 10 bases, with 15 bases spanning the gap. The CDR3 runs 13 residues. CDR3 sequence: CASSPPGGDEQFF. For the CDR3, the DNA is TGTGCCAGCAGCCCCCCCGGGGGTGACGAGCAGTTCTTC.

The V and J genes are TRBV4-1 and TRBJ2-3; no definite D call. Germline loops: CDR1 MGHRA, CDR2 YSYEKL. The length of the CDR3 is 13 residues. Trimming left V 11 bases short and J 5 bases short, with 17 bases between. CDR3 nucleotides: TGCGCCTTACACCGGCCGACTCGAGATACGCAGTATTTT. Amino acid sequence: CALHRPTRDTQYF.